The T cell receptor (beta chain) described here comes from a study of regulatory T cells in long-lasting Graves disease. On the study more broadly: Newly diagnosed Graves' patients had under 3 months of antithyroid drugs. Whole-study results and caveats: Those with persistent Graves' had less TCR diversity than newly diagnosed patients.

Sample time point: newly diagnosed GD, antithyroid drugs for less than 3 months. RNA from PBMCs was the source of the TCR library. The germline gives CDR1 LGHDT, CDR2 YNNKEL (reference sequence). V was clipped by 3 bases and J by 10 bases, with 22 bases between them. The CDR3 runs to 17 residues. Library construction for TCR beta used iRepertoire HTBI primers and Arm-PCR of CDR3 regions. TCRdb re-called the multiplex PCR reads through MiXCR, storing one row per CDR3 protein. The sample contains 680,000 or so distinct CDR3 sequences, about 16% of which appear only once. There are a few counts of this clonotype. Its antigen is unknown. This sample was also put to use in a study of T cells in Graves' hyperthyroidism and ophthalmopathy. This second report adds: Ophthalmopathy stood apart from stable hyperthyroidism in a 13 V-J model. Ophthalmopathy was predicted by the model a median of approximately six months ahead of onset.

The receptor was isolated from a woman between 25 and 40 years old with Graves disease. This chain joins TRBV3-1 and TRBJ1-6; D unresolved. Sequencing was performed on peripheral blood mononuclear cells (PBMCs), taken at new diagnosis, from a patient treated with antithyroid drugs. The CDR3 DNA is TGTGCCAGCAGCCATGAGCAACATCGCGGGGTCGGCTCACCCCTCCACTTT. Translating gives CASSHEQHRGVGSPLHF.